Listed below are T cell receptor beta chains from one sample, sequenced in a study of cytomegalovirus exposure and HLA in healthy donors. This table comes from immunoSEQ multiplex PCR, and its TCRdb copy is limited to in-frame clones, with some not included. This table holds about 210,000 clones, 87% found once. The sample was PBMCs. All receptors come from a boy aged 2 to 10 in good health and CMV-seronegative. Each CDR3 is given with its conserved first and last residue. A D gene is named only where the DNA matches it firmly. Size is stated for part of the rows, as once, few or many counts, or as a class when the clone is expanded.

V gene	D gene	clone size	J gene	CDR3 DNA	CDR3 protein
TRBV7-9	TRBD1	.	TRBJ2-7	TGTGCCAGCAGCTTAGAGGGCACAGGGGTTGACTACGAGCAGTACTTC	CASSLEGTGVDYEQYF
TRBV27	TRBD1	.	TRBJ1-3	TGTGCCAGCAAGAGGGACAGGGGGCCTGGAAACACCATATATTTT	CASKRDRGPGNTIYF
TRBV28	TRBD1	.	TRBJ1-2	TGTGCCAGCAGTGCCGGGACAGGGGACCGGTATGGCTACACCTTC	CASSAGTGDRYGYTF
TRBV2	.	.	TRBJ2-5	TGTGCCAGCGAGAAAGACAGGCTTCAAGAGACCCAGTACTTC	CASEKDRLQETQYF
TRBV2	.	.	TRBJ1-2	TGTGCCAGCATGGGGCAGGTAGCTGGCTACACCTTC	CASMGQVAGYTF
TRBV6-1	.	few	TRBJ1-6	TGTGCCAGCACCGAGAATTCACCCCTCCACTTT	CASTENSPLHF
TRBV19	TRBD1	.	TRBJ1-6	TGTGCCAGTAGGGGGAGGACAGGGGATAATTCACCCCTCCACTTT	CASRGRTGDNSPLHF
TRBV10-2	.	.	TRBJ1-1	TGCGCCAGCAGTAACTTTCAGGGGCTGAACACTGAAGCTTTCTTT	CASSNFQGLNTEAFF
TRBV7-9	.	.	TRBJ2-5	TGTGCCAGCAGCTTAGGGGAGACAGGCCACCTTCAAGAGACCCAGTACTTC	CASSLGETGHLQETQYF
TRBV19	TRBD1	.	TRBJ1-2	TGTGCCAGTAGCAAGTATATGGAAGCTGGACAGGGGGCAAGTTCAAGCTATGGCTACACCTTC	CASSKYMEAGQGASSSYGYTF
TRBV7-9	.	.	TRBJ2-3	TGTGCCAGCAGCTCCAGGTACACAGATACGCAGTATTTT	CASSSRYTDTQYF
TRBV6-1	TRBD1	.	TRBJ2-7	TGTGCCAGCAGTGAAGCGCGGGGACAGGGGCAGTACTTC	CASSEARGQGQYF
TRBV4-1	TRBD2	.	TRBJ2-2	TGCGCCAGCAGACGACTAGCGGTCACCGGGGAGCTGTTTTTT	CASRRLAVTGELFF
TRBV18	TRBD1	.	TRBJ2-5	TGTGCCAGCTCCCCCGACAGGGCGGAGACCCAGTACTTC	CASSPDRAETQYF
TRBV30	.	.	TRBJ1-1	TGTGCCTGGAACGGGGGTGACGCTGAAGCTTTCTTT	CAWNGGDAEAFF
TRBV2	TRBD2	.	TRBJ2-7	TGTGCCAGCAGGACATCTAGCGGGAGCTACGAGCAGTACTTC	CASRTSSGSYEQYF
TRBV11-3	.	.	TRBJ2-3	TGTGCCAGCAGCACCAATAGCGAAACGCAGTATTTT	CASSTNSETQYF
TRBV30	TRBD1	.	TRBJ2-1	TGTGCCTGGAGTGAAACCGGGACAGGGAGTGAGCAGTTCTTC	CAWSETGTGSEQFF
TRBV30	.	.	TRBJ2-3	TGTGCCTGGAGTGTGATCGGAGTAGGTACGCAGTATTTT	CAWSVIGVGTQYF
TRBV4-2	.	.	TRBJ2-7	TGTGCCAGCAGCCAAGATAGTCCGTTCGGGGGGCTTGGATCCCACGAGCAGTACTTC	CASSQDSPFGGLGSHEQYF
TRBV11-2	.	.	TRBJ2-7	TGTGCCAGCAGCGTGGGGGGGCACTACGAGCAGTACTTC	CASSVGGHYEQYF
TRBV5-6	.	few	TRBJ2-3	TGTGCCAGCAGCTTGCTAGTAGGGGGCACAGATACGCAGTATTTT	CASSLLVGGTDTQYF